Given below is one T cell receptor (beta chain) in context. These data are taken from a study of blood T cell repertoires in COVID-19. Residents of 24 US areas, aged roughly 18 to 89 years, made up the participants. The CDR3 runs 12 residues. The germline V gene encodes CDR1 SQVTM and CDR2 ANQGSEA. Trimming shortened V by 1 base and J by 6 bases, and 9 bases separated the two germline ends. Assay used: immunoSEQ multiplex PCR; TCRdb lists only in-frame clones, some missing. The table lists 430,000 or so clones, about 88% of them singletons. Material for sequencing was PBMCs or T cells enriched from blood (not recorded which). The chain links TRBV29-1 to TRBJ1-2; no reliable D call. The clonotype originates from a woman aged 18-30 years who had been exposed to COVID-19. The CDR3 region has the DNA TGCAGCGTTGAAGGGTCGGGGAATGGCTACACCTTC. Translation: CSVEGSGNGYTF.